This TCR beta chain derives from a study of immune heterogeneity within non-small cell lung tumors. About the study: Histology included 4 squamous cell carcinomas, under 11 non-squamous carcinomas and 1 unspecified tumor.

Comments on this clonotype: Its antigen is unidentified. Germline and junction disagree at one end, which may indicate a read error.

Samples each supplied 500 to 650 ng of bulk tumor genomic DNA as template. Multiple widely separated biopsies were taken from each primary tumor at surgery. Those enrolled were patients newly diagnosed with untreated non-small cell lung cancer and undergoing curative surgery. Individuals who provided samples were patients with newly diagnosed non-small cell lung cancer who were having surgery with curative intent. Broader study findings: A moderate but significant correlation was found, linking local T-cell clonality with local tumor mutational burden (R 0.3 to 0.35). Identical dominant CDR3 beta clonotypes were found repeatedly across the tumor sites of a single patient, and these appeared alongside high-frequency clones that were unique to particular tumor locations.

Multiplex PCR relied on 32 V and 13 J primers to amplify TCR beta CDR3. MiXCR was run by TCRdb on the multiplex PCR reads, yielding one entry per CDR3 protein. The table has about 2,900 distinct CDR3 sequences, roughly a fifth seen once. The sample was lung tumor tissue. This sequence was found in a man in his sixties with non-small cell lung cancer.

The CDR3 loop is CAISDGTSGSMETQYF. CDR3 coding DNA: TGTGCCATCAGCGACGGGACTAGCGGGAGCATGGAGACCCAGTACTTC. V gene TRBV5-6 combines with J gene TRBJ2-5, with TRBD2 identical over 14 bases. This CDR3 contains 16 residues. Germline assignment: CDR1 SGHDT and CDR2 YYEEEE.